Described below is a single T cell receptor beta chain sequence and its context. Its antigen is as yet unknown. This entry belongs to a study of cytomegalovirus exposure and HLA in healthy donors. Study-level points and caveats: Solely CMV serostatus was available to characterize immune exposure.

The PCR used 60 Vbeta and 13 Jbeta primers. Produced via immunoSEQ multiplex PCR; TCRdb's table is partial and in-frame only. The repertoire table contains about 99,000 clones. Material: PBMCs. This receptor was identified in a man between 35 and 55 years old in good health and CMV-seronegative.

Here the CDR3 reads CASSLGGSENTIYF. In DNA, the CDR3 is TGCGCCAGCAGCTTGGGAGGGTCCGAAAACACCATATATTTT. This rearrangement joins TRBV5-1 to TRBJ1-3; D gene ambiguous. In germline, CDR1 is SGHRS, CDR2 YFSETQ. This CDR3 has 14 amino acids. Trimming left V 0 bases short and J 6 bases short, with 10 bases between. The complete variable domain, with remaining parts taken from reference TRBV5-1 and TRBJ1-3, reads KAGVTQTPRYLIKTRGQQVTLSCSPISGHRSVSWYQQTPGQGLQFLFEYFSETQRNKGNFPGRFSGRQFSNSRSEMNVSTLELGDSALYLCASSLGGSENTIYFGEGSWLTVV.